Listed below are T cell receptor beta chains from one sample, sequenced in a study of CD8 T cells in ankylosing spondylitis. TCRdb reanalysed the 5' RACE reads using MiXCR and keeps one entry per CDR3 protein. The sample lists around 150,000 distinct CDR3 sequences, 5.5% to 7.5% occurring once. Sequencing was done on a sample of blood, either unsorted or a sorted T cell fraction (not recorded which). Every receptor here comes from a female donor with ankylosing spondylitis or in good health (not recorded which). Each CDR3 is given with its conserved first and last residue. The order of the fields is CDR3 protein, CDR3 DNA, V gene, clone size, D gene, J gene. A D gene is named only where the DNA matches it firmly. For some rows the clone size is stated as once, few or many, or as a class when expanded; others skip it.

cdr3_aa: CASSPDRGSSYEQYF
cdr3_nt: TGTGCCAGCAGCCCGGACAGGGGGAGCTCCTACGAGCAGTACTTC
v_call: TRBV7-2
clone_size: many
d_call: TRBD1
j_call: TRBJ2-7

cdr3_aa: CASSSLGGGNQPQHF
cdr3_nt: TGTGCCAGCAGCTCACTTGGCGGGGGCAATCAGCCCCAGCATTTT
v_call: TRBV7-8
clone_size: many
d_call: NA
j_call: TRBJ1-5

cdr3_aa: CASSRAQGWEKLFF
cdr3_nt: TGCGCCAGCAGCCGTGCGCAGGGATGGGAAAAACTGTTTTTT
v_call: TRBV4-1
clone_size: few
d_call: NA
j_call: TRBJ1-4

cdr3_aa: CASSPTSRGTQYF
cdr3_nt: TGTGCCAGCAGTCCGACTAGTAGGGGTACGCAGTATTTT
v_call: TRBV6-1
clone_size: many
d_call: NA
j_call: TRBJ2-3

cdr3_aa: CSVVSGAGYEQYF
cdr3_nt: TGCAGCGTTGTTTCGGGGGCGGGATACGAGCAGTACTTC
v_call: TRBV29-1
clone_size: NA
d_call: NA
j_call: TRBJ2-7

cdr3_aa: CASRNSWSSEPQHF
cdr3_nt: TGTGCCAGCAGAAACAGTTGGTCCTCGGAGCCCCAGCATTTT
v_call: TRBV6-1
clone_size: many
d_call: NA
j_call: TRBJ1-5

cdr3_aa: CASSYEGETYNEQFF
cdr3_nt: TGTGCCAGCAGTTACGAGGGGGAGACCTACAATGAGCAGTTCTTC
v_call: TRBV6-2/TRBV6-3
clone_size: many
d_call: NA
j_call: TRBJ2-1

cdr3_aa: CASSRGWSEQYF
cdr3_nt: TGTGCCAGCAGTCGGGGCTGGAGCGAGCAGTACTTC
v_call: TRBV28
clone_size: NA
d_call: NA
j_call: TRBJ2-7

cdr3_aa: CASSPGLFTDTQYF
cdr3_nt: TGCGCCAGCAGCCCTGGACTATTCACAGATACGCAGTATTTT
v_call: TRBV5-1
clone_size: many
d_call: NA
j_call: TRBJ2-3

cdr3_aa: CASSLEGPPGGGQPQHF
cdr3_nt: TGCGCCAGCAGCTTGGAGGGGCCACCCGGCGGTGGTCAGCCCCAGCATTTT
v_call: TRBV5-1
clone_size: NA
d_call: NA
j_call: TRBJ1-5

cdr3_aa: CAWSVDRRDTQYF
cdr3_nt: TGTGCCTGGAGTGTTGACCGACGGGATACGCAGTATTTT
v_call: TRBV30
clone_size: NA
d_call: NA
j_call: TRBJ2-3

cdr3_aa: CASSVGQRSSYEQYF
cdr3_nt: TGTGCCAGCAGCGTAGGACAGCGAAGCTCCTACGAGCAGTACTTC
v_call: TRBV9
clone_size: many
d_call: NA
j_call: TRBJ2-7

cdr3_aa: CASSLQGANSPLHF
cdr3_nt: TGTGCCAGCAGCCTACAGGGGGCGAATTCACCCCTCCACTTT
v_call: TRBV2
clone_size: many
d_call: TRBD1
j_call: TRBJ1-6

cdr3_aa: CASSLMDSQETQYF
cdr3_nt: TGTGCCAGCAGCTTAATGGACTCGCAAGAGACCCAGTACTTC
v_call: TRBV5-4
clone_size: many
d_call: NA
j_call: TRBJ2-5

cdr3_aa: CASTSLGTAGSGANVLTF
cdr3_nt: TGTGCCAGTACCTCCCTGGGGACAGCGGGCTCTGGGGCCAACGTCCTGACTTTC
v_call: TRBV19
clone_size: NA
d_call: NA
j_call: TRBJ2-6

cdr3_aa: CASSTLPGRGDTYNEQFF
cdr3_nt: TGTGCCAGCAGCACCCTCCCAGGGCGGGGGGATACTTACAATGAGCAGTTCTTC
v_call: TRBV11-2
clone_size: few
d_call: TRBD2
j_call: TRBJ2-1

cdr3_aa: CASSLEGFGNTEAFF
cdr3_nt: TGTGCCAGCAGCTTAGAAGGCTTTGGGAACACTGAAGCTTTCTTT
v_call: TRBV7-8
clone_size: many
d_call: NA
j_call: TRBJ1-1

cdr3_aa: CASSRTSGGHNEQFF
cdr3_nt: TGTGCCAGCAGCAGGACTAGCGGGGGCCACAATGAGCAGTTCTTC
v_call: TRBV7-8
clone_size: many
d_call: TRBD2
j_call: TRBJ2-1

cdr3_aa: CASTRIGGAEDTQYF
cdr3_nt: TGTGCCAGCACCCGTATCGGGGGGGCCGAAGATACGCAGTATTTT
v_call: TRBV27
clone_size: many
d_call: TRBD2
j_call: TRBJ2-3

cdr3_aa: CASSPETYSTQYF
cdr3_nt: TGCGCCAGCAGCCCTGAGACGTATAGTACGCAGTATTTT
v_call: TRBV5-1
clone_size: many
d_call: NA
j_call: TRBJ2-3

cdr3_aa: CASREDRRGTEAFF
cdr3_nt: TGTGCCAGCAGAGAGGACAGAAGAGGAACTGAAGCTTTCTTT
v_call: TRBV6-4
clone_size: many
d_call: NA
j_call: TRBJ1-1

cdr3_aa: CASSSEDRGGTQYF
cdr3_nt: TGTGCCAGCAGTTCAGAGGACAGGGGGGGGACCCAGTACTTC
v_call: TRBV12-3/TRBV12-4
clone_size: many
d_call: TRBD1
j_call: TRBJ2-5

cdr3_aa: CASTMGGQGGTEAFF
cdr3_nt: TGTGCCAGCACTATGGGCGGACAGGGGGGCACTGAAGCTTTCTTT
v_call: TRBV6-1
clone_size: many
d_call: TRBD1
j_call: TRBJ1-1

cdr3_aa: CASSQEPGRGETQYF
cdr3_nt: TGTGCCAGCAGCCAGGAACCGGGCCGTGGGGAGACCCAGTACTTC
v_call: TRBV4-2
clone_size: many
d_call: NA
j_call: TRBJ2-5

cdr3_aa: CASSQRETGANVLTF
cdr3_nt: TGCGCCAGCAGCCAACGTGAAACTGGGGCCAACGTCCTGACTTTC
v_call: TRBV4-1
clone_size: many
d_call: NA
j_call: TRBJ2-6

cdr3_aa: CSVVEDRGIYEQYF
cdr3_nt: TGCAGCGTTGTCGAGGACAGGGGAATTTACGAGCAGTACTTC
v_call: TRBV29-1
clone_size: many
d_call: TRBD1
j_call: TRBJ2-7

cdr3_aa: CSASRLAGGNEQFF
cdr3_nt: TGCAGTGCTAGTCGTCTAGCGGGGGGCAATGAGCAGTTCTTC
v_call: TRBV20-1
clone_size: many
d_call: TRBD2
j_call: TRBJ2-1

cdr3_aa: CASSATSPDTQYF
cdr3_nt: TGTGCCAGCAGTGCGACTAGCCCAGATACGCAGTATTTT
v_call: TRBV2
clone_size: many
d_call: TRBD2
j_call: TRBJ2-3

cdr3_aa: CASSLLWSGENNEQFF
cdr3_nt: TGTGCCAGCAGCTTACTGTGGAGCGGGGAAAACAATGAGCAGTTCTTC
v_call: TRBV7-6
clone_size: few
d_call: TRBD2
j_call: TRBJ2-1

cdr3_aa: CASSLGFGRYGYTF
cdr3_nt: TGTGCCAGCAGCTTAGGGTTCGGCAGGTACGGCTACACCTTC
v_call: TRBV7-2
clone_size: few
d_call: NA
j_call: TRBJ1-2

cdr3_aa: CASSPTSPGETQYF
cdr3_nt: TGTGCCAGCAGCCCGACAAGCCCGGGGGAGACCCAGTACTTC
v_call: TRBV7-9
clone_size: few
d_call: NA
j_call: TRBJ2-5